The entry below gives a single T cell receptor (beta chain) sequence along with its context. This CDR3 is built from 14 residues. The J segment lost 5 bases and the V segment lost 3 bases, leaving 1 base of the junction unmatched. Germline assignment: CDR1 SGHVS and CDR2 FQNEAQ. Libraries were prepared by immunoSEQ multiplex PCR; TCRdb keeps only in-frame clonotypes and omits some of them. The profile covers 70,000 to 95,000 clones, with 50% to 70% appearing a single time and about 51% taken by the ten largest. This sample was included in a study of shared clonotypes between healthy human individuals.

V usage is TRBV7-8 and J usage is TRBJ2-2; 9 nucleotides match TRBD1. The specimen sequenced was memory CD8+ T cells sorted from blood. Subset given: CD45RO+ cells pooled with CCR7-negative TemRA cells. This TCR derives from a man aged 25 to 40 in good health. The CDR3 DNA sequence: TGTGCCAGCAGCTTCGGACAGGGGACCGGGGAGCTGTTTTTT. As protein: CASSFGQGTGELFF.